This passage covers 14 T cell receptor beta chains from one sample sequenced in a study of blood T cell repertoires in COVID-19. Measured with immunoSEQ multiplex PCR; TCRdb has only the in-frame clones, and not every one. Of some 220,000 clones listed, about 83% are singletons. Sequencing used peripheral blood. These receptors were obtained from a woman in her twenties or thirties with COVID-19, enrolled during active disease.

The J gene is TRBJ2-3, the V gene TRBV19; 9 nucleotides line up with TRBD1. CDR1 LNHDA and CDR2 SQIVND come from the germline V gene (reference sequence). Germline trimming cut 5 bases from V and 2 bases from J; bases unmatched to any gene: 5. The CDR3 loop spans 15 amino acids. The chain's CDR3 is CASSPRDRATDTQYF. CDR3 DNA: TGTGCCAGTAGTCCCCGGGACAGGGCCACAGATACGCAGTATTTT.

The chain couples TRBV5-1 to TRBJ1-4, with TRBD1 matching over 9 bases. Germline V gene lookup returns CDR1 SGHRS and CDR2 YFSETQ. CDR3 length: 15 residues. The V gene end was trimmed by 5 bases and the J gene end by 2 bases; junction bases not matched to a gene: 4. CDR3 nucleotides: TGCGCCAGCAGACCCGGGACAGGGACTAATGAAAAACTGTTTTTT. This gives the protein CASRPGTGTNEKLFF.

V and J are TRBV5-4 and TRBJ1-1; TRBD1 is a possible D gene (6 bases). Trimming pared 0 bases from V and 5 bases from J, leaving 11 bases between. Germline CDR1 reads SGHNT; CDR2 reads YYREEE (reference sequence). This CDR3 region has 14 residues. CDR3: CASSLEGEKTEAFF. CDR3 sequence (DNA): TGTGCCAGCAGCTTGGAGGGGGAGAAAACTGAAGCTTTCTTT.

V gene TRBV7-6 combines with J gene TRBJ2-1, with 12 bases aligning to TRBD2. Trimming took 4 bases from V and 1 from J; bases not matched to a gene: 5. The CDR3 is 17 amino acids. CDR1 and CDR2 (germline): SGHVS, FNYEAQ. The CDR3 loop is CASSSKTSGGSYNEQFF. The DNA of the CDR3 is TGTGCCAGCAGCTCTAAGACTAGCGGGGGATCCTACAATGAGCAGTTCTTC.

The chain employs TRBV5-1 and TRBJ2-2; D not certain. V dropped 0 bases and J dropped 4 bases, with 16 bases sitting between them. Germline V gene lookup returns CDR1 SGHRS and CDR2 YFSETQ. The CDR3 loop spans 17 amino acids. CDR3 region: CASSLVALTVGTGELFF. The CDR3 nucleotides read TGCGCCAGCAGCTTGGTGGCCCTGACTGTGGGCACCGGGGAGCTGTTTTTT.

This clone has only a few counts. The gene calls are TRBV7-9 and TRBJ1-5, with TRBD1 identical over 10 bases. The V and J ends lost 3 bases and 6 bases, in that order; junction bases with no gene match: 5. The CDR3 contains 15 residues. Looked up from germline, CDR1 is SEHNR and CDR2 is FQNEAQ (reference sequence). Here the CDR3 DNA reads TGTGCCAGCAGCTTTACCGGGACAGGGGTTCAGCCCCAGCATTTT. This sequence encodes CASSFTGTGVQPQHF. The entire variable domain, with the rest obtained from reference TRBV7-9 and TRBJ1-5, is as follows: DTGVSQNPRHKITKRGQNVTFRCDPISEHNRLYWYRQTLGQGPEFLTYFQNEAQLEKSRLLSDRFSAERPKGSFSTLEIQRTEQGDSAMYLCASSFTGTGVQPQHFGDGTRLSIL.

The rearrangement links TRBV19 to TRBJ1-1; 7 positions match TRBD1. After removal of 6 bases from V and 4 bases from J, the junction contained 14 bases not matched to a gene. CDR1 and CDR2 from the germline V gene are LNHDA and SQIVND (reference sequence). The CDR3 length is 16 residues. CDR3 loop: CASRKDRAIESTEAFF. In DNA form, the CDR3 reads TGTGCCAGTAGGAAAGACAGGGCTATCGAAAGCACTGAAGCTTTCTTT.

The table lists this clone with a count of one. This sequence joins TRBV6-5 and TRBJ2-2, with 8 positions matching TRBD2. This CDR3 comprises 15 residues. V dropped 8 bases and J dropped 7; count of bases not matched to a gene: 12. Germline V lookup: CDR1 MNHEY, CDR2 SVGAGI. As DNA, the CDR3 is TGTGCCAGCCGCCCCGGGACTAGTATAAGCGGGGAGCTGTTTTTT. This codes for CASRPGTSISGELFF.

The CDR3: CAIENGGAQFF. The CDR3 DNA sequence: TGTGCCATCGAGAACGGGGGGGCGCAGTTCTTC. This rearrangement joins TRBV10-3 to TRBJ2-1, with 8 bases lining up with TRBD2. Germline CDR1 is ENHRY and CDR2 is SYGVKD. The CDR3 has 11 residues. The V segment lost 8 bases and the J segment 12 bases; nucleotides outside the gene matches: 6.

The DNA for the CDR3 is TGTGCCATCAGGCCCGGGACTAGCGGGCAAGAGACCCAGTACTTC. This translates into CAIRPGTSGQETQYF. The chain joins TRBV10-3 to TRBJ2-5; 12 positions agree with TRBD2. The ends lost 6 bases at V and 2 bases at J; junction bases unmatched: 4. The germline gives CDR1 ENHRY, CDR2 SYGVKD. The CDR3 length is 15 residues.

This chain uses TRBV4-1 with TRBJ2-1; weak D call: TRBD2 (6 bases). V gave up 7 bases and J gave up 0 bases, with 13 bases separating them. This CDR3 is 15 amino acids long. Germline V gene sequence: CDR1 MGHRA, CDR2 YSYEKL. The CDR3, as DNA: TGCGCCAGCACCCTGGGACTGCCCTCCTACAATGAGCAGTTCTTC. This codes for CASTLGLPSYNEQFF.

This clone was counted a few times. The rearrangement uses TRBV6-5 and TRBJ1-1; 9 bases match TRBD1. The length of the CDR3 is 13 residues. Per the germline V gene, CDR1 is MNHEY and CDR2 is SVGAGI. Trimming cost V 5 bases and J 7 bases; bases outside gene matches: 5. The CDR3 reads CASSRTGAVEAFF. For the CDR3, the DNA is TGTGCCAGCAGTCGGACAGGGGCTGTTGAAGCTTTCTTT.

The genes are TRBV2 and TRBJ1-6, with D perhaps matching TRBD1 (5 bases). CDR1 and CDR2 from the germline V gene are SNHLY and FYNNEI. Trimming shortened V by 0 bases and J by 9 bases, and 12 bases separated the two germline ends. This CDR3 is built from 15 residues. The CDR3 loop reads CASSEARGGTSPLHF. As DNA, the CDR3 is TGTGCCAGCAGTGAAGCGCGGGGGGGTACTTCACCCCTCCACTTT.

The CDR3 is CASSFFRQGSSPLHF. In DNA, the CDR3 is TGTGCCAGCAGTTTCTTCCGACAGGGATCCTCACCCCTCCACTTT. V and J are TRBV6-5 and TRBJ1-6; 7 bases map to TRBD1. CDR3 length: 15 amino acids. Germline trimming cut 4 bases from V and 10 bases from J; bases unmatched to any gene: 10. The germline gives CDR1 MNHEY, CDR2 SVGAGI.